This TCR beta chain stems from a study of PD-L1 blockade in urothelial cancer. Study conclusions and caveats: Tumor-associated blood clones were expanded more by durable-benefit patients at 3 weeks.

In regard to this clone: The antigen remains undetermined.

The CDR3 has 14 amino acids. With 4 bases removed from V and 2 bases from J, the gap between germline ends came to 9 bases. Per germline, CDR1 MGHRA and CDR2 YSYEKL. Profiling relied on immunoSEQ multiplex PCR, and the TCRdb table lists in-frame clones only, not all of them. This table has about 72,000 clones, more than 75% appearing once. The sample's time point: pretreatment peripheral blood. Between 1 and 8 samples per patient were obtained, pretreatment and on-treatment. The source material was PBMCs, sampled around atezolizumab (anti-PD-L1) treatment. The rearrangement joins TRBV4-1 to TRBJ1-5, with D possibly being TRBD1 (6 bases). The clonotype was recovered from a man in his sixties with urothelial cancer. Here the CDR3 DNA reads TGCGCCAGCAGCCTAGGGGGGGGCAATCAGCCCCAGCATTTT. Translation: CASSLGGGNQPQHF.